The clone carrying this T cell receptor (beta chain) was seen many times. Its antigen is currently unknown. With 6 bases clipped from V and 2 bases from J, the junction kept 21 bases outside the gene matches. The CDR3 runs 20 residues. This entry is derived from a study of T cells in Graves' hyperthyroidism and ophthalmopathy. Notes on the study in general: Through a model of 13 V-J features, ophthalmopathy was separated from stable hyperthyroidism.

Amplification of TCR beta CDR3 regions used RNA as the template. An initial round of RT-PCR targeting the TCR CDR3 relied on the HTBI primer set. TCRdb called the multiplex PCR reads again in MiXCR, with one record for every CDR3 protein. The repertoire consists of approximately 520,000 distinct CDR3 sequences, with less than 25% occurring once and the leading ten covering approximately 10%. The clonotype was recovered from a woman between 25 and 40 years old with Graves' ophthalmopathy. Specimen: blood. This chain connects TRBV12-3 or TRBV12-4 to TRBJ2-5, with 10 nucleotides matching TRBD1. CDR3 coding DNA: TGTGCCAGCAGGCGGACAGACAGGGGGCTCGCGATCCCTCAACAAGAGACCCAGTACTTC. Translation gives CASRRTDRGLAIPQQETQYF.